The next 8 T cell receptor beta chains were all read from a single sample in a study of blood T cell repertoires in COVID-19. Sequenced by immunoSEQ multiplex PCR; TCRdb stores in-frame clones only, minus some. The table has 200,000 to 300,000 clones, approximately 86% seen once. The specimen sequenced was peripheral blood. Receptor source: a man aged 35 to 55 who had recovered from COVID-19.

The V gene is TRBV21-1, the J gene TRBJ1-4. TRBV21-1 is a pseudogene. The CDR3 loop spans 16 amino acids. CDR3: CASSLSSHAPGEKLFF. As DNA, the CDR3 is TGTGCCAGCAGCCTAAGCAGCCATGCGCCGGGTGAAAAACTGTTTTTT.

The chain recombines TRBV6-5 with TRBJ1-3; unclear D gene. Per the germline V gene, CDR1 is MNHEY and CDR2 is SVGAGI. With 6 bases removed from V and 1 base from J, the gap between germline ends came to 10 bases. The CDR3 runs 14 residues. The CDR3 protein is CASSRPGSGNTIYF. The CDR3 nucleotides are TGTGCCAGCAGCCGACCGGGGTCTGGAAACACCATATATTTT.

The chain carries TRBV6-5 and TRBJ2-2; TRBD1 is a possible D gene (6 bases). In germline, CDR1 is MNHEY, CDR2 SVGAGI. V shed 1 base and J shed 7 bases, with 10 bases lying between them. The CDR3 is 14 residues long. Here the CDR3 reads CASSYYRVGGELFF. CDR3 coding DNA: TGTGCCAGCAGTTACTACAGGGTCGGCGGGGAGCTGTTTTTT.

CDR3 in DNA: TGTGCCAGCAGCCCTTTGACTAGCGGGAGTTTGAGCTCCTACAATGAGCAGTTCTTC. The encoded protein is CASSPLTSGSLSSYNEQFF. This chain joins TRBV9 and TRBJ2-1; 12 bases align to TRBD2. The V and J ends lost 4 bases and 0 bases, in that order; junction bases with no gene match: 11. The CDR3 covers 19 residues. Germline V lookup: CDR1 SGDLS, CDR2 YYNGEE.

The rearrangement joins TRBV12-5 to TRBJ1-4; D possibly corresponds to TRBD1 (6 bases). CDR3 length equals 14 residues. Trimming removed 5 bases at V and 12 bases at J, with 19 bases between. The V gene's germline CDR1 is LGHNT and CDR2 FRNRAP. The CDR3 bases are TGTGCTAGTGGTGCGGGCCCCTTGGGGGCAGAACTGTTTTTT. Encoded protein: CASGAGPLGAELFF.

The chain has TRBV2 and TRBJ2-7, with 15 bases identical to TRBD2. The CDR3 is 17 residues long. Germline assignment: CDR1 SNHLY and CDR2 FYNNEI. V trimming: 3 bases; J trimming: 4 bases; junction bases outside the gene matches: 7. Written as DNA, the CDR3 is TGTGCCAGCAGTGATGCAGGGACTAGCGGGAGGAGGTACGAGCAGTACTTC. It translates to CASSDAGTSGRRYEQYF.

This clone was observed once. V usage is TRBV7-2 and J usage is TRBJ1-2, with TRBD1 identical over 11 bases. The CDR3 has 15 amino acids. In germline, CDR1 is SGHTA, CDR2 FQGNSA. Trimming at V came to 0 bases and at J to 7 bases, leaving 4 bases not matched to a gene. This chain's CDR3 is CASSLAGQGALGYTF. CDR3 DNA: TGTGCCAGCAGCTTAGCAGGACAGGGGGCTCTTGGCTACACCTTC. The variable domain in full, with the rest retrieved from reference TRBV7-2 and TRBJ1-2, is GAGVSQSPSNKVTEKGKDVELRCDPISGHTALYWYRQSLGQGLEFLIYFQGNSAPDKSGLPSDRFSAERTGGSVSTLTIQRTQQEDSAVYLCASSLAGQGALGYTFGSGTRLTVV.

This clone turned up a few times. The V gene is TRBV27, the J gene TRBJ1-6, with a possible D match to TRBD1 (6 bases). CDR1 is MNHEY, CDR2 SMNVEV, per germline (reference sequence). V was cut by 3 bases and J by 0 bases, with 9 bases left in between. The CDR3 length is 16 residues. The CDR3: CASSFQGSSYNSPLHF. In nucleotides, the CDR3 is TGTGCCAGCAGTTTCCAGGGGAGCTCCTATAATTCACCCCTCCACTTT.